A selection of T cell receptor beta chains follows, all from one sample in a study of molecular identifiers for immune sequencing clone quantification. TCRdb fed the PCR reads into MiXCR, producing one record per CDR3 protein. The repertoire holds 97,000 or so distinct CDR3 sequences, 20% to 30% seen once, with around 1% in the top ten. Source material: naive CD8+ T cells from blood, with Jurkat cell RNA spiked in. The receptor source for this set is a human donor in good health. Some libraries in this study had Jurkat cell RNA spiked in. Each CDR3 is given with its conserved first and last residue. The D gene is left open where the match is weak. Not every row has a clone size; where given, it reads once, few, many or a size class.

>TRBJ2-7|few|TRBD2|TRBV20-1
CSARGSRGYYEQYF
TGCAGTGCTAGAGGATCGCGGGGGTACTACGAGCAGTACTTC
>TRBJ2-7|many|TRBD2|TRBV20-1
CSAREIAGADDLSYEQYF
TGCAGTGCTAGAGAAATAGCGGGAGCAGACGATTTGTCCTACGAGCAGTACTTC
>TRBJ2-3|-|TRBD1|TRBV7-2
CARRPRTGYADTQYF
TGTGCCCGCCGCCCGCGGACAGGGTACGCAGATACGCAGTATTTT
>TRBJ2-4|-|-|TRBV2
CASSDFSGERAKNIQYF
TGTGCCAGCAGTGACTTTAGTGGGGAGAGGGCCAAAAACATTCAGTACTTC
>TRBJ2-5|few|-|TRBV4-3
CASSYGSYQGTQYF
TGCGCCAGCAGCTACGGGAGTTACCAAGGGACCCAGTACTTC
>TRBJ2-3|many|-|TRBV28
CASSFVGSTDTQYF
TGTGCCAGCAGTTTCGTAGGGAGTACAGATACGCAGTATTTT
>TRBJ2-1|-|-|TRBV29-1
CSVDPGVGYEQFF
TGCAGCGTTGATCCGGGGGTCGGCTATGAGCAGTTCTTC
>TRBJ2-5|-|TRBD2|TRBV24-1
CATASGLAGETQYF
TGTGCCACGGCGTCCGGACTAGCGGGAGAGACCCAGTACTTC
>TRBJ2-2|many|-|TRBV29-1
CSVGELTGELFF
TGCAGCGTTGGGGAACTCACCGGGGAGCTGTTTTTT
>TRBJ2-6|many|-|TRBV14
CASSLGQLSGANVLTF
TGTGCCAGCAGCCTAGGACAGCTCTCTGGGGCCAACGTCCTGACTTTC
>TRBJ2-3|many|-|TRBV6-2/TRBV6-3
CASSHLPGPPGDTQYF
TGTGCCAGCAGTCATTTACCGGGACCGCCGGGAGATACGCAGTATTTT
>TRBJ2-4|many|TRBD1|TRBV25-1
CASSEQGANLAKNIQYF
TGTGCCAGCAGTGAACAGGGGGCAAATCTAGCCAAAAACATTCAGTACTTC
>TRBJ2-1|many|TRBD2|TRBV7-9
CASSLGLAGGGNEQFF
TGTGCCAGCAGCTTAGGTTTAGCGGGAGGAGGCAATGAGCAGTTCTTC
>TRBJ2-1|few|-|TRBV12-3/TRBV12-4
CASSLGPSGNEQFF
TGTGCCAGCAGTTTAGGTCCTTCAGGGAATGAGCAGTTCTTC
>TRBJ1-1|many|-|TRBV20-1
CSATIDRGVPTEAFF
TGCAGTGCTACCATTGATAGGGGGGTTCCCACTGAAGCTTTCTTT
>TRBJ2-1|few|TRBD1|TRBV9
CASSVMDRTDGRRNEQFF
TGTGCCAGCAGCGTAATGGACAGGACCGACGGACGCAGGAATGAGCAGTTCTTC
>TRBJ1-5|many|-|TRBV19
CASRLGGQPQHF
TGTGCCAGCCGCTTGGGGGGTCAGCCCCAGCATTTT
>TRBJ2-1|-|-|TRBV7-2
CASSVGNGLAFKVF
TGTGCCAGCAGCGTAGGTAATGGGCTAGCGTTTAAGGTCTTC
>TRBJ2-5|many|TRBD2|TRBV29-1
CSVSGTSGRIETQYF
TGCAGCGTCTCCGGGACTAGCGGGAGGATCGAGACCCAGTACTTC
>TRBJ2-3|many|TRBD1|TRBV7-9
CASSFPGQGEDTQYF
TGTGCCAGCAGCTTTCCGGGACAGGGGGAAGATACGCAGTATTTT
>TRBJ2-1|few|-|TRBV19
CASSGYYNEQFF
TGTGCCAGTAGTGGCTACTACAATGAGCAGTTCTTC
>TRBJ2-7|many|TRBD2|TRBV28
CASSSRTSGYEQYF
TGTGCCAGCAGTTCCCGGACTAGCGGTTACGAGCAGTACTTC
>TRBJ2-2|few|TRBD2|TRBV20-1
CSARDWEGTGELFF
TGCAGTGCTCGGGACTGGGAGGGCACCGGGGAGCTGTTTTTT
>TRBJ2-5|-|-|TRBV25-1
CASSDPPYLRTADAKGTQYF
TGTGCCAGCAGTGATCCGCCCTATTTAAGGACGGCAGACGCGAAGGGGACCCAGTACTTC
>TRBJ2-7|many|-|TRBV20-1
CSATEGANDEQYF
TGCAGTGCTACGGAGGGGGCGAACGACGAGCAGTACTTC
>TRBJ1-1|many|-|TRBV27
CASSRQTNTEAFF
TGTGCCAGCAGTCGACAGACTAACACTGAAGCTTTCTTT
>TRBJ2-2|many|-|TRBV30
CAWSVAGRSGELFF
TGTGCCTGGAGTGTTGCAGGGCGGTCCGGGGAGCTGTTTTTT
>TRBJ2-3|many|TRBD1|TRBV29-1
CSVVGTGQTDTQYF
TGCAGCGTTGTAGGGACAGGGCAAACAGATACGCAGTATTTT
>TRBJ1-5|many|-|TRBV11-2
CASSGDHSNQPQHF
TGTGCCAGCAGCGGGGATCACTCCAATCAGCCCCAGCATTTT
>TRBJ2-7|many|-|TRBV28
CASKDPGTYEQYF
TGTGCCAGCAAAGACCCGGGCACCTACGAGCAGTACTTC
>TRBJ2-3|many|TRBD1|TRBV9
CASSVGTAPGADTQYF
TGTGCCAGCAGCGTCGGGACAGCCCCAGGGGCAGATACGCAGTATTTT
>TRBJ2-7|few|-|TRBV4-3
CASSPGGGPYEQYF
TGCGCCAGCAGTCCGGGAGGGGGCCCCTACGAGCAGTACTTC
>TRBJ1-5|many|TRBD1|TRBV27
CASSWGTGVNQPQHF
TGTGCCAGCAGCTGGGGGACAGGGGTCAATCAGCCCCAGCATTTT
>TRBJ1-2|many|TRBD1|TRBV19
CASSPSGTGGEGYTF
TGTGCCAGTAGTCCCTCCGGGACAGGGGGCGAAGGCTACACCTTC
>TRBJ1-2|many|TRBD1|TRBV5-1
CASSPDNRDRAASYTF
TGCGCCAGCAGCCCTGATAACCGGGACAGGGCCGCGAGCTACACCTTC
>TRBJ2-1|-|-|TRBV5-4
CASSFKGEDIEQFF
TGTGCCAGCAGCTTTAAGGGGGAGGATATTGAGCAGTTCTTC
>TRBJ2-3|few|TRBD2|TRBV7-6
CASSFPAGGTDTQYF
TGTGCCAGCAGCTTTCCAGCGGGGGGCACAGATACGCAGTATTTT
>TRBJ2-5|many|-|TRBV6-2/TRBV6-3
CASSVRETQYF
TGTGCCAGCAGCGTTCGAGAGACCCAGTACTTC
>TRBJ2-3|few|TRBD2|TRBV6-5
CASSYRRTSGGVPADTQYF
TGTGCCAGCAGTTACCGCCGGACTAGCGGGGGGGTCCCAGCAGATACGCAGTATTTT